The 22 T cell receptor beta chains reported below all come from one sample, sequenced in a study of T-cell memory formation after mild COVID-19. A single record per CDR3 protein comes from TCRdb applying MiXCR to the 5' RACE reads. The sample includes fewer than 400,000 distinct CDR3 sequences, approximately 12% of them seen just once. Sequencing used PBMCs or a T cell subset sorted from them (not recorded which). These receptors were collected from a young man who had mild COVID-19 (a few samples of this study predate the infection). Cell type and time point are not known.

The V call is TRBV10-3, the J call TRBJ2-5; tentatively, D is TRBD1 or TRBD2 (5 bases each). Germline values: CDR1 ENHRY, CDR2 SYGVKD. The CDR3 loop spans 13 amino acids. V was pared by 4 bases and J by 5 bases, with 11 bases between. The CDR3 DNA follows: TGTGCCATCAGTGTGGGGGTCTGGGAGACCCAGTACTTC. This translates into CAISVGVWETQYF.

This clonotype was detected a few times. This sequence joins TRBV7-2 and TRBJ2-1; D is undetermined. V shed 6 bases and J shed 0 bases, with 12 bases lying between them. Germline loops: CDR1 SGHTA, CDR2 FQGNSA. This CDR3 has 15 amino acids. The CDR3 DNA reads TGTGCCAGCAGGCACACGCAACACTCCTACAATGAGCAGTTCTTC. The encoded protein is CASRHTQHSYNEQFF.

This clonotype was observed a handful of times. The rearrangement links TRBV9 to TRBJ2-5; unclear D gene. The length of the CDR3 is 14 residues. The ends were cut back, 0 bases at V and 5 bases at J, with 11 bases in the middle. The V gene's germline CDR1 is SGDLS and CDR2 YYNGEE. The CDR3 region has the DNA TGTGCCAGCAGCGTAGGACCGCTTGGGGAGACCCAGTACTTC. Its protein is CASSVGPLGETQYF.

This rearrangement joins TRBV7-9 to TRBJ2-7, with 8 positions matching TRBD2. J was trimmed by 2 bases and V by 3 bases; bases with no gene match: 6. Looked up from germline, CDR1 is SEHNR and CDR2 is FQNEAQ (reference sequence). The CDR3 has 15 amino acids. The CDR3 DNA reads TGTGCCAGCAGCTTGGTGCTAGCGGGCCCCTACGAGCAGTACTTC. This translates into CASSLVLAGPYEQYF.

CDR3 in amino acids: CASSQVQGGRGLIPYEQYF. DNA of the CDR3: TGTGCCAGCAGCCAAGTCCAGGGCGGGCGGGGACTAATCCCCTACGAGCAGTACTTC. The rearrangement joins TRBV4-2 to TRBJ2-7, with TRBD2 matching 7 bases. The germline CDR1 and CDR2 sequences are LGHNA and YNFKEQ. J lost 2 bases, V lost 1 base, and 17 bases had no gene match. The CDR3 covers 19 residues.

The chain uses TRBV19 and TRBJ2-2, with 7 bases that match TRBD1. Unmatched junction bases numbered 3, after V lost 3 bases and J lost 2 bases. CDR1 and CDR2 from the germline V gene are LNHDA and SQIVND (reference sequence). The CDR3 runs 15 residues. CDR3 sequence: CASSMDRTNTGELFF. The CDR3 region has the DNA TGTGCCAGTAGTATGGACAGGACAAACACCGGGGAGCTGTTTTTT.

The chain combines TRBV7-9 with TRBJ2-3; 9 bases fit TRBD2. The germline V gene has CDR1 SEHNR and CDR2 FQNEAQ (reference sequence). CDR3 size: 17 residues. V lost 5 bases, J lost 1 base, and 10 bases stayed unmatched. The DNA of the CDR3 is TGTGCCAGCAGCACTCTCCCTATAGCGGGGGGCACAGATACGCAGTATTTT. This codes for CASSTLPIAGGTDTQYF.

V usage is TRBV27 and J usage is TRBJ1-1; D not certain. CDR3 length: 13 residues. V was trimmed by 2 bases and J by 5 bases, leaving 9 bases between them. Germline V gene lookup returns CDR1 MNHEY and CDR2 SMNVEV (reference sequence). The CDR3 DNA reads TGTGCCAGCAGTTTAAACGCGGAGACTGAAGCTTTCTTT. Its translation: CASSLNAETEAFF.

This clonotype was found many times. The chain has TRBV29-1 and TRBJ2-7; possible D gene TRBD1, 6 bases. With 5 bases removed from V and 5 bases from J, the gap between germline ends came to 16 bases. Germline loops: CDR1 SQVTM, CDR2 ANQGSEA. The CDR3 totals 13 residues. The CDR3 DNA reads TGCAGCGTTACACCCACAGGGATCAACGAGCAGTACTTC. Protein: CSVTPTGINEQYF.

This clonotype was counted only a few times. The V and J genes are TRBV6-2 or TRBV6-3 and TRBJ2-2, with no clear D. Germline V CDR1 and CDR2: MNHEY, SVGEGT. V lost 0 bases and J lost 6, with 8 bases in between. The CDR3 has 14 residues. CDR3 sequence: CASSYSLIAGELFF. The CDR3 region has the DNA TGTGCCAGCAGTTACTCTTTAATAGCCGGGGAGCTGTTTTTT.

The V call is TRBV5-1, the J call TRBJ1-1; D uncertain. CDR1 SGHRS and CDR2 YFSETQ come from the germline V gene. The CDR3 consists of 15 residues. Between the trimmed V and J ends, which lost 4 bases and 1 base, there was a span of 14 bases. For the CDR3, the DNA is TGCGCCAGCAGCGCCGGATCCACTTCGAACACTGAAGCTTTCTTT. Protein: CASSAGSTSNTEAFF.

This clonotype showed up just a few times. The genes are TRBV5-6 and TRBJ1-2; D ambiguous. The germline V gene has CDR1 SGHDT and CDR2 YYEEEE. The V and J ends lost 0 bases and 2 bases respectively, with 11 bases between them. CDR3 length: 15 residues. CDR3 sequence reads: CASSLAPGENYGYTF. CDR3 sequence (DNA): TGTGCCAGCAGCTTGGCTCCAGGCGAGAACTATGGCTACACCTTC.

The rearrangement joins TRBV20-1 to TRBJ2-3; a possible D gene is TRBD2 (6 bases). Germline assignment: CDR1 DFQATT and CDR2 SNEGSKA (reference sequence). CDR3 length equals 14 residues. The V gene lost 6 bases and the J gene lost 4 bases, with 17 bases spanning the gap. CDR3 bases: TGCAGTGCCATTGGGGGGTCCCGGGCAGATACGCAGTATTTT. Its translation is CSAIGGSRADTQYF.

At least ten counts were recorded for this clonotype. The chain uses TRBV7-2 and TRBJ2-7; possible D gene TRBD2, 5 bases. The CDR3 is made up of 14 amino acids. V dropped 1 base and J dropped 4 bases, with 11 bases sitting between them. Germline CDR1 reads SGHTA; CDR2 reads FQGNSA. CDR3 sequence reads: CASSLEGSTYEQYF. The DNA of the CDR3 is TGTGCCAGCAGCTTAGAAGGGAGTACTTACGAGCAGTACTTC.

The CDR3 spells CATERRTGGWGEQFF. The CDR3 nucleotides read TGTGCCACCGAAAGGAGGACAGGAGGTTGGGGTGAGCAGTTCTTC. The rearrangement joins TRBV15 to TRBJ2-1; 7 bases line up with TRBD1. Unmatched junction bases numbered 16, after V lost 8 bases and J lost 9 bases. Looked up from germline, CDR1 is LNHNV and CDR2 is YYDKDF (reference sequence). There are 15 residues in the CDR3.

The chain employs TRBV6-1 and TRBJ2-2; D call uncertain. The CDR3 extends over 14 amino acids. Trimming shortened V by 7 bases and J by 6 bases, and 15 bases separated the two germline ends. The germline V gene has CDR1 MNHNS and CDR2 SASEGT. CDR3 bases: TGTGCCAGCAATCCCCAAAGTCTGGCCGGGGAGCTGTTTTTT. Its protein is CASNPQSLAGELFF.

The table lists this clonotype with many counts. The rearrangement uses TRBV28 and TRBJ2-7; 7 nucleotides agree with TRBD1. Germline V gene data show CDR1 as MDHEN and CDR2 as SYDVKM. The CDR3 runs to 14 residues. The V segment lost 4 bases and the J segment 0 bases; nucleotides outside the gene matches: 3. The CDR3 DNA reads TGTGCCAGCAGTTCGGGACAGAGCTCCTACGAGCAGTACGTC. Its translation is CASSSGQSSYEQYV.

This chain uses TRBV29-1 with TRBJ2-1, with 11 bases aligning to TRBD1. Trimming cost V 1 base and J 1 base; bases outside gene matches: 6. The CDR3 spans 17 residues. Germline V gene sequence: CDR1 SQVTM, CDR2 ANQGSEA. The CDR3 sequence: CSVEGGGTGGSYNEQFF. CDR3 DNA: TGCAGCGTTGAAGGAGGAGGGACAGGGGGATCCTACAATGAGCAGTTCTTC.

This clonotype was picked up a small number of times. The chain is built from TRBV5-1 and TRBJ1-1, with TRBD1 matching 9 bases. The CDR3 totals 14 residues. From germline, CDR1 is SGHRS and CDR2 YFSETQ. V lost 5 bases to trimming and J lost 0 bases; unmatched junction nucleotides: 2. The DNA for the CDR3 is TGCGCCAGCAGGGACAGGGGAGTGAACACTGAAGCTTTCTTT. Translated, it gives CASRDRGVNTEAFF. The variable domain in full, completed from reference TRBV5-1 and TRBJ1-1, reads KAGVTQTPRYLIKTRGQQVTLSCSPISGHRSVSWYQQTPGQGLQFLFEYFSETQRNKGNFPGRFSGRQFSNSRSEMNVSTLELGDSALYLCASRDRGVNTEAFFGQGTRLTVV.

This clonotype came up many times. The chain has TRBV12-3 or TRBV12-4 and TRBJ2-3; the match to TRBD2 covers 8 bases. After removal of 4 bases from V and 6 bases from J, the junction contained 9 bases not matched to a gene. There are 15 residues in the CDR3. For the CDR3, the DNA is TGTGCCAGCAGTTCGAATAGCGGGGCCCGGGATACGCAGTATTTT. Protein product: CASSSNSGARDTQYF.

V is TRBV24-1 and J is TRBJ2-3; no clear D gene. V was cut by 4 bases and J by 5 bases, with 18 bases left in between. In germline, CDR1 is KGHDR, CDR2 SFDVKD. The length of the CDR3 is 16 residues. The CDR3 sequence: CATSDNLGGSGDTQYF. The CDR3 DNA reads as TGTGCCACCAGTGACAATCTAGGTGGGTCGGGAGATACGCAGTATTTT.

The gene calls are TRBV5-5 and TRBJ1-1; TRBD1 matches at 7 bases. The CDR3 has 14 residues. Germline V gives CDR1 SGHKS, CDR2 YYEKEE (reference sequence). V dropped 6 bases and J dropped 4; count of bases not matched to a gene: 9. CDR3 nucleotide sequence: TGTGCCAGCAACCTTAGGGGGCTGAGCACTGAAGCTTTCTTT. The encoded protein is CASNLRGLSTEAFF.